This TCR beta chain was observed in a study of T cells expressing NK-cell markers (dated by TCRdb to about 2020). With respect to the entire study: Fewer than ten donors provided sorted CD3+CD56+NKG2C+, CD3+CD56+NKG2C- and CD3+CD56-NKG2C+ T-cell subsets, whose TCR beta-chain repertoires were profiled. Among the eight sequenced donors, seven were HCMV-seropositive and one was HCMV-seronegative. The eight sequenced donors were randomly selected healthy volunteers, three men and five women. Illumina HiSeq 2000/2500, MiSeq or NextSeq was used to sequence libraries as 2 x 150 bp reads. The paper as a whole reports these results and caveats: Those dominant clonotypes were again the most abundant among CD3+CD56-NKG2C+ cells in a few donors, at roughly 25-60.1%. It remained unclear whether the expanded NKG2C-expressing T cell clones were specific for HCMV antigens. In a handful of donors, the dominant CD3+CD56+NKG2C+ clonotypes were found to rank among the top 10 CD8+ clonotypes and to make up about 1.0-7.5% of CD8+ T cells.

The CDR3 covers 13 residues, taking in both the cysteine and the phenylalanine. DNA for this receptor is not on file. Taken from the germline V gene, the CDR1 and CDR2 loops are MNHNS and SASEGT. TCRdb lists the instrument as Illumina HiSeq 2000. TCR beta cDNA libraries were prepared using 5'RACE template switching, which introduced a universal primer site and unique molecular identifiers. cDNA synthesis was primed from the TCR beta constant segment, followed by two successive PCR amplification steps. Per the source publication's procedure: Reads were demultiplexed and grouped by UMI with MIGEC, and clonotypes were assembled and quantified with MiTCR. Only TCR cDNA sequences supported by at least two reads were kept to exclude erroneous sequences. The tcR package was used for downstream repertoire analysis, and clonotypes were matched between fractions using CDR3 nucleotide sequence together with V segment. Antigen specificity was annotated against VDJdb with VDJmatch, allowing one amino acid substitution in CDR3. Reads reprocessed by TCRdb are summarized as one entry per CDR3 protein sequence, and DNA is absent. TCRdb's processing, not the authors', yielded these V and J calls. In this sample's table one finds around 180,000 distinct CDR3 sequences. The ten largest make up around 20% of the sample.

To determine HCMV serostatus, a commercial ELISA kit was used to detect HCMV-specific IgG in serum. Ficoll density gradient centrifugation was used to isolate peripheral blood mononuclear cells from blood. With regard to this clonotype: Its antigen is still unknown.

The V and J genes are TRBV6-1 and TRBJ1-1. This TCR came from a man between 18 and 69 years old in good health. Sample: blood T cells: a sorted CD56 or NKG2C T cell subset, CD4+ or CD8+ T cells, or bulk PBMC T cells (not recorded which). CDR3 region: CASSEDAVGEAFF.